The sequence of this T cell receptor (beta chain) was determined in a study of blood T cell repertoires in COVID-19. About the study: Whether acute or convalescent, the COVID-19 samples came from the United States, Italy and Spain. The analysed material was cDNA or gDNA that came from T cells, B-cell-depleted T cells, or PBMCs.

The ends were cut back, 0 bases at V and 0 bases at J, with 15 bases in the middle. CDR3 size: 18 residues. CDR1 and CDR2 (germline): SGHKS, YYEKEE (reference sequence). In the original processing: The authors estimated nucleated cell counts from reference gene primer amplification. The repertoire was sequenced with immunoSEQ multiplex PCR; TCRdb's copy has only in-frame clones and lacks some. The DNA was the basis for D and trimming; V, J and clone size are from that table. The repertoire has a few hundred thousand clones, roughly four fifths of them found once; the top ten carry around 1%. The J gene is TRBJ1-4, the V gene TRBV5-5; weak D call: TRBD1 (6 bases). This clonotype originated in a human donor with acute or convalescent COVID-19. The donor label of this sample is uncertain. The specimen sequenced was peripheral blood. Written as DNA, the CDR3 is TGTGCCAGCAGCTTGGACTTGCGAGGGGGGGCAACTAATGAAAAACTGTTTTTT. This encodes CASSLDLRGGATNEKLFF.